Reported below is one T cell receptor (delta chain). The antigen remains unidentified. This sample was taken from a study of Vδ1+ human thymocytes. The CDR3 extends over 20 amino acids. J gave up 0 bases and V 4 bases, and 20 bases lay outside the gene matches. In germline, CDR1 is TSWWSYY, CDR2 QGS. RNA was extracted from the cells and then reverse transcribed. Multiplex PCR used pooled V-gene forward primers and a constant-region reverse primer to amplify CDR3s. TCRdb applied CATT to the multiplex PCR reads for clone calling. The sample has 20,000 to 25,000 delta-chain clones, approximately 30% seen once; the top ten hold roughly 1.5%. Findings and limits, study-wide: In the thymus, TRG and TRD repertoires looked highly polyclonal with Gaussian CDR3 lengths. Unexpected Vdelta2 sequences could cause misinterpretation of bulk repertoire data.

The source of this sequence is a boy under two years old who had congenital heart surgery. The genes are TRDV1 and TRDJ1; 7 positions match TRDD3. Sequencing input: Vdelta1+ gamma-delta thymocytes from the thymus. Documented subset: FACS-sorted CD3+ TCRalphabeta- TCRVdelta1+ TCRVdelta2- thymocytes. In DNA form, the CDR3 reads TGTGCTCTTGGGGGACGTTTCCCGTCTTGGTGGGGGACGTACACCGATAAACTCATCTTT. It codes for CALGGRFPSWWGTYTDKLIF.